This entry lists 15 T cell receptor beta chains sequenced from one sample in a study of blood T cell repertoires in COVID-19. Libraries were prepared by immunoSEQ multiplex PCR; TCRdb keeps only in-frame clonotypes and omits some of them. The sample includes just over 300,000 clones, approximately 90% seen only once; the top ten take around 9.5%. Sequencing input: PBMCs or T cells enriched from blood (not recorded which). These TCRs come from a woman in her forties who had recovered from COVID-19.

The chain combines TRBV5-1 with TRBJ1-1, with D perhaps TRBD1 (6 bases). CDR3 length: 15 amino acids. Germline assignment: CDR1 SGHRS and CDR2 YFSETQ. V was trimmed by 2 bases and J by 1 base, leaving 12 bases between them. CDR3 amino acids: CASSLMGRGNTEAFF. The CDR3 DNA follows: TGCGCCAGCAGCTTAATGGGCAGGGGGAACACTGAAGCTTTCTTT.

This chain's CDR3 is CSVENSGRTDTQYF. As DNA, the CDR3 is TGCAGCGTTGAAAATAGCGGGAGGACAGATACGCAGTATTTT. V usage is TRBV29-1 and J usage is TRBJ2-3; the match to TRBD2 covers 10 bases. CDR1 SQVTM and CDR2 ANQGSEA come from the germline V gene. The CDR3 covers 14 residues. The J segment lost 3 bases and the V segment lost 2 bases, leaving 2 bases of the junction unmatched.

The chain carries TRBV11-3 and TRBJ2-1; 7 bases align to TRBD2. The germline V gene has CDR1 SGHNT and CDR2 YENEEA. V was pared by 1 base and J by 6 bases, with 6 bases of the junction left unmatched. The CDR3 is 15 residues long. The CDR3 DNA follows: TGTGCCAGCAGCTTAGTCGTTCTAGCGGTCAATGAGCAGTTCTTC. Translation gives CASSLVVLAVNEQFF.

This clone was found once. The V call is TRBV6-5, the J call TRBJ2-1; D is unclear. Germline CDR1 MNHEY, CDR2 SVGAGI. Trimming stripped 10 bases from V and 6 bases from J, with 16 bases between. This CDR3 is 13 amino acids long. The CDR3: CATTHSPPNEQFF. CDR3 DNA: TGTGCCACCACCCATAGCCCTCCCAATGAGCAGTTCTTC.

The V gene is TRBV4-3, the J gene TRBJ2-1; 8 bases fit TRBD2. The CDR3 is 19 amino acids. CDR1 and CDR2 (germline): LGHNA, YSLEER. J gave up 1 base and V 0 bases, and 11 bases lay outside the gene matches. The CDR3 DNA follows: TGCGCCAGCAGCCAAGATAGGGCATCCGGACTAGCATCCTACAATGAGCAGTTCTTC. It yields the protein CASSQDRASGLASYNEQFF.

The gene calls are TRBV5-4 and TRBJ1-1, with 8 nucleotides matching TRBD1. CDR3 length: 16 amino acids. V dropped 2 bases and J dropped 1; count of bases not matched to a gene: 7. CDR1 and CDR2 from the germline V gene are SGHNT and YYREEE (reference sequence). In nucleotides, the CDR3 is TGTGCCAGCAGCTTTGGGACAGGCTTGGGGAACACTGAAGCTTTCTTT. As protein: CASSFGTGLGNTEAFF.

This clone has just a few counts. The V gene is TRBV5-6, the J gene TRBJ1-2; 7 positions agree with TRBD1. The CDR3 consists of 14 residues. V lost 0 bases and J lost 6; bases outside the gene matches: 5. The germline V gene encodes CDR1 SGHDT and CDR2 YYEEEE. CDR3 nucleotide sequence: TGTGCCAGCAGCTTGGCGGACAGGCCAGATGGCTACACCTTC. It encodes CASSLADRPDGYTF.

The chain links TRBV9 to TRBJ2-2; TRBD1 agrees at 7 bases. The V gene's germline CDR1 is SGDLS and CDR2 YYNGEE. The length of the CDR3 is 15 residues. V lost 4 bases, J lost 4 bases, and 7 bases stayed unmatched. In nucleotides, the CDR3 is TGTGCCAGCAGCCCCAGACAGGGTTTCACCGGGGAGCTGTTTTTT. This codes for CASSPRQGFTGELFF. Full variable domain (remainder filled in from reference TRBV9 and TRBJ2-2): DSGVTQTPKHLITATGQRVTLRCSPRSGDLSVYWYQQSLDQGLQFLIQYYNGEERAKGNILERFSAQQFPDLHSELNLSSLELGDSALYFCASSPRQGFTGELFFGEGSRLTVL.

V usage is TRBV2 and J usage is TRBJ2-7, with D uncertain. The V and J ends lost 2 bases and 4 bases respectively, with 12 bases between them. The CDR3 covers 14 residues. Germline V CDR1 and CDR2: SNHLY, FYNNEI. The CDR3 sequence is CASSESLVGYEQYF. The CDR3 nucleotides are TGTGCCAGCAGTGAAAGTCTGGTCGGGTACGAGCAGTACTTC.

This sequence joins TRBV18 and TRBJ1-5; TRBD1 aligns across 8 bases. J lost 5 bases, V lost 8 bases, and 5 bases had no gene match. The V gene's germline CDR1 is KGHSH and CDR2 LQKENI. This CDR3 is 13 amino acids long. CDR3 sequence: CASTQGGDQPQHF. The CDR3 region has the DNA TGTGCCAGCACACAGGGGGGGGATCAGCCCCAGCATTTT.

Written as DNA, the CDR3 is TGCAGTGCTAGTACAGACTCTTTCGGGGGAGAGCAGTACTTC. Translation gives CSASTDSFGGEQYF. The chain couples TRBV20-1 to TRBJ2-7; a weak D match, TRBD2 (6 bases). Germline values: CDR1 DFQATT, CDR2 SNEGSKA (reference sequence). Deletions cut 3 bases from V and 7 bases from J, with 19 bases between. This CDR3 has 14 residues.

The V and J genes are TRBV21-1 and TRBJ2-7; TRBD1 reflects the table's D call only, with no check against the DNA. TRBV21-1 is annotated as a pseudogene. The CDR3 covers 14 residues. The CDR3 spells CASRFNTGAYEQYF. In DNA, the CDR3 is TGTGCCAGCAGATTTAACACAGGGGCCTACGAGCAGTACTTC.

CDR3 in DNA: TGTGCCAGCAGCTTAGCTAGGACTAGCGGGGGTGAGACCCAGTACTTC. Its protein is CASSLARTSGGETQYF. The genes are TRBV7-2 and TRBJ2-5; 13 bases align to TRBD2. The length of the CDR3 is 16 residues. CDR1 is SGHTA and CDR2 is FQGNSA in the germline V gene. The V gene end was trimmed by 0 bases and the J gene end by 5 bases; junction bases not matched to a gene: 3.

Only one count was recorded for this clone. The rearrangement links TRBV7-8 to TRBJ1-2; 9 nucleotides match TRBD1. The junction had 11 bases not matched to a gene; V was cut back by 1 base and J by 8 bases. CDR3 size: 16 residues. Germline V gene data show CDR1 as SGHVS and CDR2 as FQNEAQ. The CDR3: CASSLGLQGARRGYTF. The DNA for the CDR3 is TGTGCCAGCAGCTTAGGGTTACAGGGGGCAAGGCGGGGCTACACCTTC.

This sequence joins TRBV7-2 and TRBJ1-3; TRBD1 might be the D (5 bases). The CDR3 is 13 amino acids. V was pared by 6 bases and J by 3 bases, with 9 bases between. CDR1 is SGHTA, CDR2 FQGNSA, per germline. CDR3 nucleotide sequence: TGTGCCAGCAGTGACAGTTTTGGAAACACCATATATTTT. Translation gives CASSDSFGNTIYF.